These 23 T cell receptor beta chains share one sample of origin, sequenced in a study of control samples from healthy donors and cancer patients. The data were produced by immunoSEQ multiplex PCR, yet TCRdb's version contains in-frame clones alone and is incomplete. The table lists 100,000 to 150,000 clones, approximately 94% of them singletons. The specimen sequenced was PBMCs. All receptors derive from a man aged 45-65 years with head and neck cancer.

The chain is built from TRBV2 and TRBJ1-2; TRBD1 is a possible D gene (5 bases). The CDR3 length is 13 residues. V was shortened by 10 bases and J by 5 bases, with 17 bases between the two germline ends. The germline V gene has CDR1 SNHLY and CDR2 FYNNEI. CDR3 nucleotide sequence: TGTGCCACTTCGGGGGGAACGGCTTATGGCTACACCTTC. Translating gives CATSGGTAYGYTF.

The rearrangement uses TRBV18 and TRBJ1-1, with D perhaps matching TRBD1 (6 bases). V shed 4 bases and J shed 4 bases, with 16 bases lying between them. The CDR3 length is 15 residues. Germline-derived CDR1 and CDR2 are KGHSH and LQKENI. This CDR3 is CASSLLGGAVTEAFF. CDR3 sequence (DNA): TGTGCCAGCTCACTCCTTGGGGGGGCGGTCACTGAAGCTTTCTTT.

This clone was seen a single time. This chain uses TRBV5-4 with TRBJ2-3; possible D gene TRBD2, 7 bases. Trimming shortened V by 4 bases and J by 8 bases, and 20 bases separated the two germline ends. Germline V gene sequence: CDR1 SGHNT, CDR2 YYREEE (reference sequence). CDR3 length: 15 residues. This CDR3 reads CASSPPRGAQGTQYF. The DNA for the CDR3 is TGTGCCAGCAGCCCGCCTCGGGGGGCGCAGGGTACGCAGTATTTT.

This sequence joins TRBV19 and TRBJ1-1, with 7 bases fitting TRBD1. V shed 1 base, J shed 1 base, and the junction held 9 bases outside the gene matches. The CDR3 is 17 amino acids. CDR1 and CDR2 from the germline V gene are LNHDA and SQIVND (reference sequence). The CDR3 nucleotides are TGTGCCAGTAGTATAGGCCCCGACAGGGCCCCGAACACTGAAGCTTTCTTT. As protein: CASSIGPDRAPNTEAFF.

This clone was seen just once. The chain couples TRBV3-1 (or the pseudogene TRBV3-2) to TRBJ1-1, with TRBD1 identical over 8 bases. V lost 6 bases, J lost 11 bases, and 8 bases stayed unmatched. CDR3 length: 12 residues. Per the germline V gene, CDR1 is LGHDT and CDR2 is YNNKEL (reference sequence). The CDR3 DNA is TGTGCCAGCAGACGCGGACAGGGTAGCGCTTTCTTT. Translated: CASRRGQGSAFF.

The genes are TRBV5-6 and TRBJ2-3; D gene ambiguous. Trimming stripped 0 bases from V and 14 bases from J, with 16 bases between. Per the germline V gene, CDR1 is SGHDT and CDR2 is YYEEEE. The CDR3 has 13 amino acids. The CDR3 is CASSLDLGPVVYF. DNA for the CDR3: TGTGCCAGCAGCTTGGATCTCGGCCCGGTTGTGTATTTT. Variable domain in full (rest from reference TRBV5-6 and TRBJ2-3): DAGVTQSPTHLIKTRGQQVTLRCSPKSGHDTVSWYQQALGQGPQFIFQYYEEEERQRGNFPDRFSGHQFPNYSSELNVNALLLGDSALYLCASSLDLGPVVYFGPGTRLTVL.

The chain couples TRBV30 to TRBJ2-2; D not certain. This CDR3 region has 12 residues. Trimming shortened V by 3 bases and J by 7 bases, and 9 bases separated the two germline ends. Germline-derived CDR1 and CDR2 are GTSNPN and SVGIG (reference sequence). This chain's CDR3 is CAWSQDYGELFF. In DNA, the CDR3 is TGTGCCTGGAGCCAGGATTACGGGGAGCTGTTTTTT.

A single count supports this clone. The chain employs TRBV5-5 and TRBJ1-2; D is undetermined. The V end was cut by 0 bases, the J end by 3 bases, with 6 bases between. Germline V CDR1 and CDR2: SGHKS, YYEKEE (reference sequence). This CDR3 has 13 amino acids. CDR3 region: CASSLDEYYGYTF. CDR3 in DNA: TGTGCCAGCAGCTTGGATGAGTACTATGGCTACACCTTC.

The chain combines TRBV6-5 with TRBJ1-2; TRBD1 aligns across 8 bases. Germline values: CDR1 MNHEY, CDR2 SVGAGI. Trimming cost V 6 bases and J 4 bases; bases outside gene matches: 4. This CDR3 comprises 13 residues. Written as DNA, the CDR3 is TGTGCCAGCAGGGGGACAGGTCCCTATGGCTACACCTTC. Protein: CASRGTGPYGYTF.

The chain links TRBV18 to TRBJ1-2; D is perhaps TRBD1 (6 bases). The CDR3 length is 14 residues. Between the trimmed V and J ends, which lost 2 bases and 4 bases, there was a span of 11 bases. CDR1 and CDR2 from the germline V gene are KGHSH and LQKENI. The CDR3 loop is CASSPTGATYGYTF. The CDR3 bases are TGTGCCAGCTCACCAACGGGGGCAACCTATGGCTACACCTTC. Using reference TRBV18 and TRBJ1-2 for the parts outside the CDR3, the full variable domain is NAGVMQNPRHLVRRRGQEARLRCSPMKGHSHVYWYRQLPEEGLKFMVYLQKENIIDESGMPKERFSAEFPKEGPSILRIQQVVRGDSAAYFCASSPTGATYGYTFGSGTRLTVV.

The CDR3 coding sequence is TGTGCCAGCAGTCCCGGACAGGGGTATGGCTACACCTTC. It yields the protein CASSPGQGYGYTF. The rearrangement uses TRBV9 and TRBJ1-2; 9 bases map to TRBD1. With V trimmed by 5 bases and J by 5 bases, 4 bases remained unmatched. The CDR3 has 13 residues. Per germline, CDR1 SGDLS and CDR2 YYNGEE.

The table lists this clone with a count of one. CDR3 in amino acids: CASSPSATMNTEAFF. The CDR3 DNA reads as TGTGCCAGCTCACCCTCGGCAACCATGAACACTGAAGCTTTCTTT. The V gene is TRBV18, the J gene TRBJ1-1; D remains ambiguous. Trimming removed 3 bases at V and 0 bases at J, with 11 bases between. The CDR3 is made up of 15 amino acids. Germline CDR1 reads KGHSH; CDR2 reads LQKENI.

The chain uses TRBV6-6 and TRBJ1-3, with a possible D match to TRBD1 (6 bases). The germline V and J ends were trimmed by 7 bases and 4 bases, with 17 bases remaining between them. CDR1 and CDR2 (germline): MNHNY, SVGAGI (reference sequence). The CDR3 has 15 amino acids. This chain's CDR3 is CASTQGGGGGNTIYF. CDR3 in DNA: TGTGCCAGCACCCAAGGGGGGGGCGGCGGAAACACCATATATTTT.

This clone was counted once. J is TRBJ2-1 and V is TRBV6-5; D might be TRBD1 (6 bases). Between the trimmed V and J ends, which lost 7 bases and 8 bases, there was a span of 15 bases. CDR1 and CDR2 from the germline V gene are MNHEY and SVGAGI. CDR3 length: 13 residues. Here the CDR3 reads CASIQQGSDEQFF. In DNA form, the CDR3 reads TGTGCCAGCATCCAACAGGGTTCCGATGAGCAGTTCTTC.

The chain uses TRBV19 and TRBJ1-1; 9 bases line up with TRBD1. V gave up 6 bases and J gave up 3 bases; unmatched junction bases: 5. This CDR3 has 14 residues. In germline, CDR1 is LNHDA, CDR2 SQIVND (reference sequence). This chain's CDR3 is CASSNRGLDTEAFF. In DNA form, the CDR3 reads TGTGCCAGTAGCAACAGGGGGCTTGACACTGAAGCTTTCTTT.

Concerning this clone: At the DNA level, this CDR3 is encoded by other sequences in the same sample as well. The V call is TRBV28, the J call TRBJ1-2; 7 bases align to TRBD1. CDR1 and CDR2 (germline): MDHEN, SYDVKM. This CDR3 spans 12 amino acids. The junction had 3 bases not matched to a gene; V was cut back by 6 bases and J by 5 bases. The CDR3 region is CASSRQGYGYTF. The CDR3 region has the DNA TGTGCCAGCAGCAGACAGGGATATGGCTACACCTTC.

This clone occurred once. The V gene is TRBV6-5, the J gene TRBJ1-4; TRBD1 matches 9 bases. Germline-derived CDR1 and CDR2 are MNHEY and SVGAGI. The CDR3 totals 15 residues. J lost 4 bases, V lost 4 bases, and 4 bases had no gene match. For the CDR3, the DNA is TGTGCCAGCAGTTCTCCGGGACAGGGTAATGAAAAACTGTTTTTT. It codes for CASSSPGQGNEKLFF.

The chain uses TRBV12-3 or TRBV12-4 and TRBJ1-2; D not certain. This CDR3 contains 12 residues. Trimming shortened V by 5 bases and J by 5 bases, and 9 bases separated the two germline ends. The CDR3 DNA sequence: TGTGCCAGCAGTACGGGAGTTTATGGCTACACCTTC. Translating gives CASSTGVYGYTF.

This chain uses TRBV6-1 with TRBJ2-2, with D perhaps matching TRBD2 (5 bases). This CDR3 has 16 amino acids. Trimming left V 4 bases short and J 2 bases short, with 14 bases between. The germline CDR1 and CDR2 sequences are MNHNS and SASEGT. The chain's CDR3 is CASSVPPPGNTGELFF. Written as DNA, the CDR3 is TGTGCCAGCAGTGTTCCGCCACCGGGAAACACCGGGGAGCTGTTTTTT.

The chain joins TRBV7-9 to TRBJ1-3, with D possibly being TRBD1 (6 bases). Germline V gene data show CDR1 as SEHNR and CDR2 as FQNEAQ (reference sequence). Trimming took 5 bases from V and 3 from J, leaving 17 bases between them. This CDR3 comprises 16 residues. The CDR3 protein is CASSADQGLDGNTIYF. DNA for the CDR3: TGTGCCAGCAGCGCCGACCAGGGGCTAGATGGAAACACCATATATTTT.

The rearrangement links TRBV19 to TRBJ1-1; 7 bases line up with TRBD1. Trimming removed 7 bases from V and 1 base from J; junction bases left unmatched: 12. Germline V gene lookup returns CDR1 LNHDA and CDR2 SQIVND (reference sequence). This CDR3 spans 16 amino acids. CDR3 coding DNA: TGTGCCAGTATTCCCTCACCGGGACAGCCGAACACTGAAGCTTTCTTT. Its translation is CASIPSPGQPNTEAFF.

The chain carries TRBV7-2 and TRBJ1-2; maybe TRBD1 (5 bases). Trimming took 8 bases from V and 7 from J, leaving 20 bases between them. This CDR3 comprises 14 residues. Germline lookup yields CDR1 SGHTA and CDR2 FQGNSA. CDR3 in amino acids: CASAPGRGDIGYTF. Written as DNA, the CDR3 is TGTGCCAGCGCCCCGGGACGGGGAGATATTGGCTACACCTTC.

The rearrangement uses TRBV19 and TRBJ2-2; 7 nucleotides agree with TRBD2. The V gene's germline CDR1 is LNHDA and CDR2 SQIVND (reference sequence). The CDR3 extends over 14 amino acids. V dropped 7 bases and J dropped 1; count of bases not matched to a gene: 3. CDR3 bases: TGTGCCAGTAAGCGGGGACTGAACACCGGGGAGCTGTTTTTT. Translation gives CASKRGLNTGELFF.